This T cell receptor (beta chain) was identified in a study of shared clonotypes between healthy human individuals. Study-level results: Non-shared clonotypes had lower generation probabilities than clonotypes shared by all four sorted-subset donors.

The healthy adult donors were HIV-negative and reported no recent acute infections or vaccinations. As regards this clone: The antigen remains unidentified.

Unmatched junction bases numbered 13, after V lost 4 bases and J lost 4 bases. Germline CDR1 is SGHRS and CDR2 is YFSETQ. The CDR3 totals 16 residues. Libraries were prepared by immunoSEQ multiplex PCR; TCRdb keeps only in-frame clonotypes and omits some of them. This table holds 950,000 to 1,100,000 clones, about 80% found once. Sequencing was performed on memory CD4+ T cells sorted from blood. Subset: CD45RA-negative fraction. The source is a man aged 18 to 29 in good health. The genes are TRBV5-1 and TRBJ2-7, with 8 bases that match TRBD1. The CDR3 sequence is CASSLQGQGQGYEQYF. CDR3 bases: TGCGCCAGCAGCCTCCAAGGACAGGGCCAAGGGTACGAGCAGTACTTC.